Shown below are 18 T cell receptor beta chains from a single sample sequenced in a study of regulatory T cells in long-lasting Graves disease. Regarding time point: newly diagnosed GD, antithyroid drugs for less than 3 months. RNA from PBMCs was the source of the TCR library. Through Arm-PCR of CDR3 regions and iRepertoire HTBI primers, TCR beta libraries were built. TCRdb called the multiplex PCR reads again in MiXCR, with one record for every CDR3 protein. The data show approximately 360,000 distinct CDR3 sequences, about 11% seen once. The same data also contributed to another study, on T cells in Graves' hyperthyroidism and ophthalmopathy.

The material sequenced was peripheral blood mononuclear cells (PBMCs), taken at new diagnosis, from a patient treated with antithyroid drugs. Receptor source: a young woman with Graves disease.

This clonotype was seen at least ten times. The chain couples TRBV7-9 to TRBJ2-5; a possible D gene is TRBD2 (6 bases). Trimming stripped 2 bases from V and 4 bases from J, with 14 bases between. CDR1 is SEHNR, CDR2 FQNEAQ, per germline (reference sequence). The CDR3 sequence is 15 residues long. In DNA form, the CDR3 reads TGTGCCAGCAGCTTAAGGGTTATGGGGGGAGAGACCCAGTACTTC. This sequence encodes CASSLRVMGGETQYF.

This clonotype has a count of ten or more. The rearrangement uses TRBV20-1 and TRBJ2-4; D is possibly TRBD1 (5 bases). Trimming left V 4 bases short and J 8 bases short, with 18 bases between. CDR1 DFQATT and CDR2 SNEGSKA come from the germline V gene (reference sequence). This CDR3 region has 14 residues. The CDR3 protein is CSATRPGKRHIQYF. The CDR3 region has the DNA TGCAGTGCTACCCGTCCAGGGAAGAGGCACATTCAGTACTTC.

This clonotype was seen repeatedly, ten times or more. The chain has TRBV12-3 or TRBV12-4 and TRBJ2-1, with D possibly being TRBD2 (5 bases). V lost 3 bases to trimming and J lost 7 bases, with 13 bases between them. The CDR3 totals 14 residues. The CDR3 sequence: CASSLRTPPNEQFF. DNA for the CDR3: TGTGCCAGCAGTTTGAGGACTCCCCCAAATGAGCAGTTCTTC.

At least ten counts were recorded for this clonotype. The genes are TRBV4-1 and TRBJ1-1, with D hard to call. This CDR3 spans 12 amino acids. The germline V gene encodes CDR1 MGHRA and CDR2 YSYEKL. Deletions cut 4 bases from V and 4 bases from J, with 7 bases between. CDR3 sequence: CASSLTRTEAFF. The CDR3 bases are TGCGCCAGCAGCCTAACCCGCACTGAAGCTTTCTTT.

This clonotype was found many times. The chain recombines TRBV6-1 with TRBJ2-7; 11 nucleotides match TRBD2. Losses at the gene ends were 6 bases for V and 3 bases for J; bases not matched to a gene: 13. Germline lookup yields CDR1 MNHNS and CDR2 SASEGT. The CDR3 covers 17 residues. The CDR3 DNA follows: TGTGCCAGCAGAAATATCCCTACTAGCGGGAGATTCTACGAGCAGTACTTC. This gives the protein CASRNIPTSGRFYEQYF.

Ten or more counts support this clonotype. The chain links TRBV6-1 to TRBJ1-1, with a weak D call TRBD1 (6 bases). Germline CDR1 MNHNS, CDR2 SASEGT. The CDR3 length is 14 residues. Trimming removed 5 bases at V and 3 bases at J, with 13 bases between. CDR3 sequence (DNA): TGTGCCAGCAGTCGACAGGAGGGTGACACTGAAGCTTTCTTT. Its protein product is CASSRQEGDTEAFF.

There are a few counts of this clonotype. The chain links TRBV27 to TRBJ2-7; D is unclear. Per the germline V gene, CDR1 is MNHEY and CDR2 is SMNVEV (reference sequence). The CDR3 loop spans 14 amino acids. With 5 bases removed from V and 4 bases from J, the gap between germline ends came to 15 bases. CDR3 nucleotides: TGTGCCAGCAGTCCCAGGATCCAACCTTACGAGCAGTACGTC. Its protein product is CASSPRIQPYEQYV.

This clonotype was picked up many times. The genes are TRBV7-2 and TRBJ1-1, with 8 bases fitting TRBD1. In germline, CDR1 is SGHTA, CDR2 FQGNSA. The trim removed 2 bases at V and 1 base at J, leaving 6 bases unmatched. The CDR3 sequence is 16 residues long. The DNA for the CDR3 is TGTGCCAGCAGCTTAACTATGACAGGGGCGAACACTGAAGCTTTCTTT. Protein product: CASSLTMTGANTEAFF.

This clonotype was seen ten or more times. The chain links TRBV12-3 or TRBV12-4 to TRBJ2-5, with a tentative D call TRBD2 (5 bases). Deletions cut 3 bases from V and 5 bases from J, with 10 bases between. This CDR3 has 13 residues. The CDR3 DNA reads as TGTGCCAGCAGTTTCGGGGTGACGGAGACCCAGTACTTC. Protein sequence: CASSFGVTETQYF.

This clonotype occurred many times. Mismatch with germline at one junction end may stem from a read error. This chain links TRBV20-1 with TRBJ1-2; 9 bases line up with TRBD1. CDR3 length: 18 amino acids. Germline V CDR1 and CDR2: DFQATT, SNEGSKA (reference sequence). The CDR3 here is CRAIPGQGLGAIRNGYTF. DNA of the CDR3: TGCAGGGCTATCCCGGGACAGGGACTCGGGGCAATTCGAAATGGCTACACCTTC.

In this sample, this clonotype turned up many times. The gene calls are TRBV30 and TRBJ2-7; D uncertain. V was trimmed by 5 bases and J by 3 bases, leaving 5 bases between them. The germline CDR1 and CDR2 sequences are GTSNPN and SVGIG (reference sequence). The length of the CDR3 is 10 residues. In DNA, the CDR3 is TGTGCCTGGCACTACTACGAGCAGTACGTC. Amino acid sequence: CAWHYYEQYV.

There are many counts of this clonotype. The genes are TRBV20-1 and TRBJ2-5; D is ambiguous. The V gene lost 6 bases and the J gene lost 4 bases, with 9 bases spanning the gap. Germline V gene data show CDR1 as DFQATT and CDR2 as SNEGSKA (reference sequence). There are 11 residues in the CDR3. The CDR3 here is CSARKGETQYF. The CDR3 DNA follows: TGCAGTGCGCGAAAGGGAGAGACCCAGTACTTC.

This clonotype was seen ten or more times. The rearrangement uses TRBV20-1 and TRBJ2-7, with D perhaps TRBD1 or TRBD2 (5 bases each). Germline CDR1 reads DFQATT; CDR2 reads SNEGSKA (reference sequence). The V end lost 3 bases, the J end lost 2 bases, and 20 bases lay between the germline ends. This CDR3 contains 16 residues. This CDR3 reads CSARSVRDPGPYEQYF. For the CDR3, the DNA is TGCAGTGCTAGGTCCGTTCGGGACCCAGGTCCCTACGAGCAGTACTTC.

There are many counts of this clonotype. The CDR3: CASSLMGGSLGEQFF. The CDR3 DNA sequence: TGTGCCAGCAGCTTAATGGGGGGGTCCCTAGGTGAGCAGTTCTTC. This chain connects TRBV7-3 to TRBJ2-1; TRBD2 aligns across 7 bases. There are 15 residues in the CDR3. Germline lookup yields CDR1 SGHTA and CDR2 FQGTGA. Losses at the gene ends were 1 base for V and 9 bases for J; bases not matched to a gene: 9.

The CDR3 sequence: CASSIVGAGETQYF. The CDR3, as DNA: TGTGCCAGTAGTATCGTAGGGGCCGGTGAGACCCAGTACTTC. This chain joins TRBV19 and TRBJ2-5, with D maybe TRBD1 (5 bases). Trimming pared 3 bases from V and 5 bases from J, leaving 13 bases between. Germline CDR1 and CDR2: LNHDA and SQIVND (reference sequence). The CDR3 is 14 residues long.

This clonotype was detected ten times or more. The genes are TRBV20-1 and TRBJ1-1; D is perhaps TRBD1 (5 bases). With 3 bases removed from V and 3 bases from J, the gap between germline ends came to 11 bases. The CDR3 runs to 13 residues. Germline-derived CDR1 and CDR2 are DFQATT and SNEGSKA (reference sequence). CDR3 residues: CSARGQVHTEAFF. CDR3 DNA: TGCAGTGCTAGGGGGCAGGTTCACACTGAAGCTTTCTTT.

This clonotype was seen many times. The chain recombines TRBV20-1 with TRBJ2-3; D is undetermined. The CDR3 is made up of 14 amino acids. The V end was cut by 8 bases, the J end by 0 bases, with 15 bases between. Germline assignment: CDR1 DFQATT and CDR2 SNEGSKA (reference sequence). The CDR3 nucleotides are TGCAGTCGACATTTTATGGGGAGCACAGATACGCAGTATTTT. Residues: CSRHFMGSTDTQYF.

This clonotype turned up a few times. The V call is TRBV20-1, the J call TRBJ2-7, with TRBD2 matching over 7 bases. The CDR3 is made up of 13 amino acids. Germline V gene data show CDR1 as DFQATT and CDR2 as SNEGSKA (reference sequence). Unmatched junction bases numbered 7, after V lost 6 bases and J lost 2 bases. The CDR3 reads CSAPSGNTYEQYF. The CDR3 region has the DNA TGCAGTGCCCCGAGCGGGAACACCTACGAGCAGTACTTC.